Presented here are 11 T cell receptor beta chains from one specimen sequenced in a study of early T cells in non-severe SARS-CoV-2 infection. One entry per CDR3 protein results from TCRdb running MiXCR on the 5' RACE reads. The top ten clones hold about 6% of a sample with 75,000 or so distinct CDR3 sequences, over 9.5% of them seen once. The sample was whole blood, taken at baseline. The origin of the receptors is an adult who was a healthcare worker with PCR-confirmed SARS-CoV-2 infection or an uninfected control (not recorded which).

This chain links TRBV3-2 with TRBJ2-1; the listed D gene, TRBD2, was not tested against the DNA. TRBV3-2 is noted as a pseudogene. CDR3 length: 18 residues. The CDR3 sequence is CASSHPASGTSSYNEQFF. CDR3 DNA sequence: TGTGCCAGCAGCCACCCGGCTAGCGGGACAAGCTCCTACAATGAGCAGTTCTTC.

The sample holds many counts of this clonotype. J is TRBJ2-3 and V is TRBV7-2; 15 nucleotides line up with TRBD2. J was trimmed by 6 bases and V by 5 bases; bases with no gene match: 3. Germline V gene data show CDR1 as SGHTA and CDR2 as FQGNSA. This CDR3 is built from 15 residues. CDR3 nucleotides: TGTGCCAGCAGCCTAGGGACTAGCGGGAGGGATACGCAGTATTTT. Translation gives CASSLGTSGRDTQYF.

This clonotype appeared a few times. This chain joins TRBV5-5 and TRBJ2-7, with 9 bases matching TRBD1. In germline, CDR1 is SGHKS, CDR2 YYEKEE (reference sequence). V was pared by 5 bases and J by 4 bases, with 4 bases of the junction left unmatched. This CDR3 region has 13 residues. The CDR3 DNA follows: TGTGCCAGCAGAACAGGGGGCGATTACGAGCAGTACTTC. Translating it yields CASRTGGDYEQYF.

There are many counts of this clonotype. This sequence joins TRBV2 and TRBJ1-4; TRBD1 is a possible D gene (6 bases). The ends were cut back, 6 bases at V and 11 bases at J, with 7 bases in the middle. Germline CDR1 SNHLY, CDR2 FYNNEI. The CDR3 is made up of 10 amino acids. The CDR3 sequence: CASSQGKLFF. The CDR3 coding sequence is TGTGCCAGCAGCCAGGGGAAACTGTTTTTT.

There are many counts of this clonotype. V usage is TRBV10-1 and J usage is TRBJ2-7; 11 nucleotides match TRBD1. CDR3 size: 15 residues. Germline V gene sequence: CDR1 WNHNN, CDR2 SYGVQD (reference sequence). After removal of 7 bases from V and 3 bases from J, the junction contained 8 bases not matched to a gene. Written as DNA, the CDR3 is TGCGCCAGCACCGACCGGACAGGGGGCGACTACGAGCAGTACTTC. It encodes CASTDRTGGDYEQYF.

The J gene is TRBJ2-1, the V gene TRBV5-4, with D possibly matching TRBD1 (6 bases). CDR1 and CDR2 (germline): SGHNT, YYREEE (reference sequence). This CDR3 is built from 16 residues. V lost 1 base and J 2 bases, leaving 13 bases between the germline ends. CDR3: CASSLLGRTAYNEQFF. The CDR3 DNA sequence: TGTGCCAGCAGCTTGCTTGGTCGGACAGCCTACAATGAGCAGTTCTTC.

This clonotype was seen only a few times. The J gene is TRBJ2-7, the V gene TRBV7-9; TRBD2 might be the D (6 bases). There are 14 residues in the CDR3. In germline, CDR1 is SEHNR, CDR2 FQNEAQ (reference sequence). The V and J ends lost 1 base and 6 bases respectively, with 13 bases between them. The CDR3 spells CASSLEIRDSEQYF. CDR3 DNA sequence: TGTGCCAGCAGCTTAGAGATCAGGGACTCCGAGCAGTACTTC.

In this sample, this clonotype turned up many times. This chain connects TRBV24-1 to TRBJ2-3; perhaps TRBD2 as D (5 bases). This CDR3 is 14 amino acids long. V lost 4 bases and J lost 2, with 9 bases in between. Germline V gene sequence: CDR1 KGHDR, CDR2 SFDVKD. Here the CDR3 reads CATSDPGNTDTQYF. In DNA form, the CDR3 reads TGTGCCACCAGTGACCCCGGGAACACAGATACGCAGTATTTT.

The J gene is TRBJ1-2, the V gene TRBV11-2; a weak D match, TRBD1 (5 bases). The V gene lost 5 bases and the J gene lost 4 bases, with 17 bases spanning the gap. Per germline, CDR1 SGHAT and CDR2 FQNNGV. The CDR3 length is 15 residues. The CDR3 nucleotides are TGTGCCAGCAGCCCCGCCCCGGGGCAGTTCTATGGCTACACCTTC. This gives the protein CASSPAPGQFYGYTF.

This clonotype was recorded a few times. V gene TRBV3-1 combines with J gene TRBJ2-1; no clear D. The V and J ends lost 2 bases and 4 bases respectively, with 12 bases between them. This CDR3 is 15 amino acids long. Germline CDR1 reads LGHDT; CDR2 reads YNNKEL (reference sequence). This CDR3 reads CASSQNVLSYNEQFF. The CDR3 DNA is TGTGCCAGCAGCCAAAATGTACTATCGTACAATGAGCAGTTCTTC.

The sample holds a few counts of this clonotype. The chain links TRBV25-1 to TRBJ2-3, with 12 positions matching TRBD2. V lost 4 bases, J lost 3 bases, and 5 bases stayed unmatched. Germline values: CDR1 MGHDK, CDR2 SYGVNS. The CDR3 length is 16 residues. The CDR3 sequence: CASSVLAGGRTDTQYF. The CDR3 DNA reads TGTGCCAGCAGTGTGCTAGCGGGAGGGAGGACAGATACGCAGTATTTT.